These T cell receptor beta chains were read from a single sample in a study of blood T cell repertoires in COVID-19. Sequenced by immunoSEQ multiplex PCR; TCRdb stores in-frame clones only, minus some. The sample has some 140,000 clones; over 75% are singletons. Material for sequencing was peripheral blood. The receptor set was obtained from a man in his 70s with active COVID-19. CDR3s include the opening cysteine and the closing phenylalanine or tryptophan. The order of the fields is CDR3 DNA, CDR3 protein, clone size, D gene, V gene, J gene. The D gene is left open where the match is weak. Not every row has a clone size; where given, it reads once, few, many or a size class.

TGTGCCTGGAGTGTGGGCCCCGGGGAGCTGTTTTTT	CAWSVGPGELFF	NA	NA	TRBV30	TRBJ2-2
TGTGCCAGCTCACCGTGGGCAGGGATGAACTACGAGCAGTACTTC	CASSPWAGMNYEQYF	NA	NA	TRBV18	TRBJ2-7
TGCGCCAGCAGCCACCTGCCGGGACTAGCGGGATATTTCAGCTACAATGAGCAGTTCTTC	CASSHLPGLAGYFSYNEQFF	NA	TRBD2	TRBV4-3	TRBJ2-1
TGCGCCAGCAGCCGCCTCGGGACTAACTATGGCTACACCTTC	CASSRLGTNYGYTF	NA	NA	TRBV5-1	TRBJ1-2
TGTGCCAGCATAGCGGCGGGAGGTTCCTACGAGCAGTACTTC	CASIAAGGSYEQYF	NA	TRBD2	TRBV28	TRBJ2-7
TGTGCCAGCAGCGTTTTAGGACTCAGGCTAGTTGCCGGGGAGCTGTTTTTT	CASSVLGLRLVAGELFF	NA	NA	TRBV5-4	TRBJ2-2
TGCGCCAGCAGCCACGGCCGGAGCTCCTACAATGAGCAGTTCTTC	CASSHGRSSYNEQFF	NA	NA	TRBV4-3	TRBJ2-1
TGCGCCAGCAGCCAAGGTAACTCGGGAGAAGAGCAGTTCTTC	CASSQGNSGEEQFF	NA	NA	TRBV4-3	TRBJ2-1
TGTGCCACCGTGGGACTAGCGGGAGCTGAGCAGTTCTTC	CATVGLAGAEQFF	NA	TRBD2	TRBV27	TRBJ2-1
TGTGCCAGCAGCGACCCCGGAGGGGACTATGGCTACACCTTC	CASSDPGGDYGYTF	NA	NA	TRBV6-6	TRBJ1-2
TGTGCCACCAGTGCCCCCCGACAGGGAAACACCGGGGAGCTGTTTTTT	CATSAPRQGNTGELFF	few	TRBD1	TRBV24-1	TRBJ2-2
TGTGCCAGCTCACCTGGAAGGCAGGGTGGAAACACCATATATTTT	CASSPGRQGGNTIYF	NA	NA	TRBV18	TRBJ1-3
TGCGCCAGCAGCCAAGTTACGGCGGCATCCTACGAGCAGTACTTC	CASSQVTAASYEQYF	NA	NA	TRBV4-1	TRBJ2-7
TGTGCCAGCAGCTCGGCAGGGGGCGCGGGACAGCCCCAGCATTTT	CASSSAGGAGQPQHF	NA	TRBD1	TRBV6-5	TRBJ1-5
TGTGCCAGCAGCCCGGGGGGGGGTCCCACCTACGAGCAGTACTTC	CASSPGGGPTYEQYF	NA	TRBD2	TRBV7-9	TRBJ2-7
TGTGCCAGTACTCTACAGGGAAAGAACACCGGGGAGCTGTTTTTT	CASTLQGKNTGELFF	NA	NA	TRBV19	TRBJ2-2
TGTGCCAGCAGCCAAACACAGAACATGAACACTGAAGCTTTCTTT	CASSQTQNMNTEAFF	few	NA	TRBV14	TRBJ1-1
TGTGCCAGCTCAGGGTTAGCGGGAGTCCAGGATACGCAGTATTTT	CASSGLAGVQDTQYF	NA	TRBD2	TRBV18	TRBJ2-3
TGTGCCTGGAGGGGGGGGGCAAACACTGAAGCTTTCTTT	CAWRGGANTEAFF	NA	NA	TRBV30	TRBJ1-1
TGTGCCAGCAGTTTACTTAGCGGGAGAGTGGATACGCAGTATTTT	CASSLLSGRVDTQYF	NA	TRBD2	TRBV27	TRBJ2-3
TGTGCCAGTAGTATCTTCGGGGAGACCCAGTACTTC	CASSIFGETQYF	NA	NA	TRBV19	TRBJ2-5
TGTGCCAGCAGTTGGGAGGGGGGGGAGTACGAGCAGTACTTC	CASSWEGGEYEQYF	NA	NA	TRBV2	TRBJ2-7
TGTGCCAGTAGTATGGGTGAGGGATACTACGAGCAGTACTTC	CASSMGEGYYEQYF	NA	NA	TRBV19	TRBJ2-7
TGCGCCAGCAGCCAAGACGGGACTGACGAGACCCAGTACTTC	CASSQDGTDETQYF	NA	NA	TRBV4-3	TRBJ2-5
TGTGCCAGCAGTTATGGACTGTCTAGCACAGATACGCAGTATTTT	CASSYGLSSTDTQYF	once	NA	TRBV6-2/TRBV6-3	TRBJ2-3
TGTGCCAGCAGCCCTGGGACAGGGCCGAACACTGAAGCTTTCTTT	CASSPGTGPNTEAFF	NA	TRBD1	TRBV9	TRBJ1-1
TGTGCCAGCAGCCCCGTGGCCAACTCCTACGAGCAGTACTTC	CASSPVANSYEQYF	NA	NA	TRBV6-2/TRBV6-3	TRBJ2-7
TGTGCCAGCAGTTCACAGGGGGCCGGTGTCACTGAAGCTTTCTTT	CASSSQGAGVTEAFF	NA	TRBD1	TRBV7-2	TRBJ1-1
TGTGCCAGCAGTGGACAGACTAATTCACCCCTCCACTTT	CASSGQTNSPLHF	NA	NA	TRBV28	TRBJ1-6
TGTGCCAGCAGTCCGACAGGGGGCCGGGAAAACACCATATATTTT	CASSPTGGRENTIYF	NA	TRBD1	TRBV27	TRBJ1-3
TGTGCCAGCAGGCGGGACTCACCCCTCCACTTT	CASRRDSPLHF	NA	NA	TRBV2	TRBJ1-6
TGTGCCAGCAGCCCTTTTAAGGACAGAAACACCATATATTTT	CASSPFKDRNTIYF	NA	NA	TRBV25-1	TRBJ1-3
TGTGCCAGTAGTATGAGCGGGGGCTCGGGCACTGAAGCTTTCTTT	CASSMSGGSGTEAFF	NA	NA	TRBV19	TRBJ1-1
TGTGCCAGTACCGTGGACAGGGCGAGGCAGCCCCAGCATTTT	CASTVDRARQPQHF	NA	TRBD1	TRBV19	TRBJ1-5
TGTGCCAGCAGCCCCCAAGCGGCCCACGGATTGACTGAAGCTTTCTTT	CASSPQAAHGLTEAFF	few	NA	TRBV9	TRBJ1-1
TGTGCCAGCAGTTTTAGGGGACTAGCGGCGGATACGCAGTATTTT	CASSFRGLAADTQYF	NA	TRBD2	TRBV28	TRBJ2-3
TGTGCCAGCCACAGGGTTCCTAGCACAGATACGCAGTATTTT	CASHRVPSTDTQYF	NA	NA	TRBV6-5	TRBJ2-3
TGTGCCAGCAGCGTCGGGGGATCCCCAGATACGCAGTATTTT	CASSVGGSPDTQYF	NA	NA	TRBV9	TRBJ2-3
TGTGCCAGTAGTTCATCTCCGGGAACCAACTATGGCTACACCTTC	CASSSSPGTNYGYTF	NA	NA	TRBV19	TRBJ1-2
TGCGCCAGCAGCCCACAGGGGACCGCGAGCACAGATACGCAGTATTTT	CASSPQGTASTDTQYF	NA	TRBD1	TRBV5-1	TRBJ2-3
TGTGCCAGCAGGTTAGGGGGGCCCACTGAAGCTTTCTTT	CASRLGGPTEAFF	NA	NA	TRBV7-9	TRBJ1-1
TGTGCCAGCACTTTAGATAGCACCGGGGAGCTGTTTTTT	CASTLDSTGELFF	once	NA	TRBV3-1/TRBV3-2	TRBJ2-2